Listed here is a single T cell receptor beta chain. What it binds is unknown. Using immunoSEQ multiplex PCR, the repertoire was profiled, and TCRdb retains in-frame clones only, with some absent. The data contain approximately 97,000 clones, roughly 88% of them singletons. This sample was included in a study of identifying expanded T cells in peripheral blood. Whole-study results and caveats: Over two and four weeks, about 15 and 18 clones changed, versus around 1.2 between replicates.

Trimming took off 3 bases at V and 4 bases at J, with 7 bases between the two ends. Germline V gene sequence: CDR1 LGHNA, CDR2 YSLEER. The CDR3 runs to 12 residues. Sequencing input: blood. This TCR derives from a person between 18 and 75 years old in good health. The rearrangement uses TRBV4-3 and TRBJ2-7; D gene ambiguous. The CDR3 protein is CASSQSGYEQYF. The CDR3 bases are TGCGCCAGCAGCCAGTCCGGGTACGAGCAGTACTTC.